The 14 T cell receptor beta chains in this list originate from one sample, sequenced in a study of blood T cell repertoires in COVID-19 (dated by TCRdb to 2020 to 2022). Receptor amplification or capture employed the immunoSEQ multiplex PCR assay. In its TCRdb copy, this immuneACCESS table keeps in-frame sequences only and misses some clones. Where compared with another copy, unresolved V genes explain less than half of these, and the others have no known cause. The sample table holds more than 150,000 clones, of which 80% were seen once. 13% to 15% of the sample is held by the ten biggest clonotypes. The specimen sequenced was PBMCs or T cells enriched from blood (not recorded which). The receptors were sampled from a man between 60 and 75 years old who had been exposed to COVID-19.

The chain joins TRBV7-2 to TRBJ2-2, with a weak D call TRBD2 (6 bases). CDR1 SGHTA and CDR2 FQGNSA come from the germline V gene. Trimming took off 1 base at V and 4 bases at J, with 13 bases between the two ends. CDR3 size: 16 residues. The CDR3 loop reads CASSLGSSGVTGELFF. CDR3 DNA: TGTGCCAGCAGCTTAGGTTCGTCGGGGGTCACCGGGGAGCTGTTTTTT.

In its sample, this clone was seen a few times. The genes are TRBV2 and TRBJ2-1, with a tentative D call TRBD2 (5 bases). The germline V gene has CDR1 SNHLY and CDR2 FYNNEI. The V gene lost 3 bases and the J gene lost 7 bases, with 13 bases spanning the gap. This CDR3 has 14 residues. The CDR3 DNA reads TGTGCCAGCAGTGACTGGTCGGGGAGTAATGAGCAGTTCTTC. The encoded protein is CASSDWSGSNEQFF.

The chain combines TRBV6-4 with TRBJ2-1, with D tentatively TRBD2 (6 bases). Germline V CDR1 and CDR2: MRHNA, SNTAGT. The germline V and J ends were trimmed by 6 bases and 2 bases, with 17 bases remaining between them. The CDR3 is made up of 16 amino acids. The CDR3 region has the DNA TGTGCCAGCAGGCCGAATGGCGGGGTAACCTACAATGAGCAGTTCTTC. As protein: CASRPNGGVTYNEQFF.

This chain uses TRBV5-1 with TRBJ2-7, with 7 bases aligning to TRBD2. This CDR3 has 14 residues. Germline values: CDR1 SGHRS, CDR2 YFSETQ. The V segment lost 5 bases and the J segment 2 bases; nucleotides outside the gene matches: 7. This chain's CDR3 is CASSGEGRTYEQYF. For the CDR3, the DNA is TGCGCCAGCAGTGGGGAGGGACGGACCTACGAGCAGTACTTC. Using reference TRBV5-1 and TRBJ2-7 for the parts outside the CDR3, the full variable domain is KAGVTQTPRYLIKTRGQQVTLSCSPISGHRSVSWYQQTPGQGLQFLFEYFSETQRNKGNFPGRFSGRQFSNSRSEMNVSTLELGDSALYLCASSGEGRTYEQYFGPGTRLTVT.

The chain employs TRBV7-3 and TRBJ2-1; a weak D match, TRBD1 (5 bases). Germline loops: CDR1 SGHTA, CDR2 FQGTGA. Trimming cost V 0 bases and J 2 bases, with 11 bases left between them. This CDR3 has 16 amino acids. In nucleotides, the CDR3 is TGTGCCAGCAGCTTAACGGGGCAGGGCACCTACAATGAGCAGTTCTTC. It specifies CASSLTGQGTYNEQFF.

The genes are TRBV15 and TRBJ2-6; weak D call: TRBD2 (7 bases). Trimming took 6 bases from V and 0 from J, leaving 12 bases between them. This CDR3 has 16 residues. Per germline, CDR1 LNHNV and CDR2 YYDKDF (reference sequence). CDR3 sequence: CATSDRGGSGANVLTF. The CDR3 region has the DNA TGTGCCACCAGTGATAGGGGGGGCTCTGGGGCCAACGTCCTGACTTTC. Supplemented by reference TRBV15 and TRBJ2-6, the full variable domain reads DAMVIQNPRYQVTQFGKPVTLSCSQTLNHNVMYWYQQKSSQAPKLLFHYYDKDFNNEADTPDNFQSRRPNTSFCFLDIRSPGLGDTAMYLCATSDRGGSGANVLTFGAGSRLTVL.

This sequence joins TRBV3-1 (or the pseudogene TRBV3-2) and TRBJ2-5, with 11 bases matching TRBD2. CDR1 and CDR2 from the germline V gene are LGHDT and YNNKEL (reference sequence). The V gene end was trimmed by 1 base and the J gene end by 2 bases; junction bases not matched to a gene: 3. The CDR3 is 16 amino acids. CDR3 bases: TGTGCCAGCAGCCAAGGGACTAGCGGGCCTCAAGAGACCCAGTACTTC. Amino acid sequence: CASSQGTSGPQETQYF.

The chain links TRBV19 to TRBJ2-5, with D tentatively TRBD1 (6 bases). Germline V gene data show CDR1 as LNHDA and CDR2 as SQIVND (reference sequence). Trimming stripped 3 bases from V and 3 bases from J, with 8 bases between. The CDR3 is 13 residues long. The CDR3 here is CASSMAGEETQYF. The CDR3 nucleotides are TGTGCCAGTAGTATGGCAGGGGAAGAGACCCAGTACTTC.

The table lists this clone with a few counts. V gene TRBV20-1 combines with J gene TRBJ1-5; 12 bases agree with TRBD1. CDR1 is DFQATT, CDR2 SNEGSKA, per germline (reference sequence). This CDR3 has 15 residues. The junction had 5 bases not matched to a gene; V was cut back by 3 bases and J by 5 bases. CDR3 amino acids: CSASSGTGGHQPQHF. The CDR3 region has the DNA TGCAGTGCTAGTTCAGGGACAGGGGGCCATCAGCCCCAGCATTTT.

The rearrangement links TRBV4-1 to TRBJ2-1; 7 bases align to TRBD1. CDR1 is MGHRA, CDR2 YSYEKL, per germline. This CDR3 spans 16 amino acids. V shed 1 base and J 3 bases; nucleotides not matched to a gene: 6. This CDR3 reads CASSQGRDSHYNEQFF. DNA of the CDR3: TGCGCCAGCAGCCAAGGTCGGGACAGCCACTACAATGAGCAGTTCTTC.

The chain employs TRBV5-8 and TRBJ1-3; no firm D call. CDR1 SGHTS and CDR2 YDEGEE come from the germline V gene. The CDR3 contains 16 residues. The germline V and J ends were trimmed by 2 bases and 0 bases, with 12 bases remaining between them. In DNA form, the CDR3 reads TGTGCCAGCAGCTTCGGGGATTTCCGCTCTGGAAACACCATATATTTT. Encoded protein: CASSFGDFRSGNTIYF.

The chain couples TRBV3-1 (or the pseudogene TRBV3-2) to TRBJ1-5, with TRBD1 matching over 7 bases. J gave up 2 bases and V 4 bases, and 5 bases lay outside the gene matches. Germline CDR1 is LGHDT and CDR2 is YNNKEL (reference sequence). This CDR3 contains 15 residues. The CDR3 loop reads CASSPSTGGNQPQHF. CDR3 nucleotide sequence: TGTGCCAGCAGCCCTTCAACAGGGGGCAATCAGCCCCAGCATTTT.

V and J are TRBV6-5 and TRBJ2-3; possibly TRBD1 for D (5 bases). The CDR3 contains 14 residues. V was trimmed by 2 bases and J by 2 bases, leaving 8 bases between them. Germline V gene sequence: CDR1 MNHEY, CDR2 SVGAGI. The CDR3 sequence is CASSYQGTTDTQYF. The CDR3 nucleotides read TGTGCCAGCAGTTACCAGGGAACCACAGATACGCAGTATTTT.

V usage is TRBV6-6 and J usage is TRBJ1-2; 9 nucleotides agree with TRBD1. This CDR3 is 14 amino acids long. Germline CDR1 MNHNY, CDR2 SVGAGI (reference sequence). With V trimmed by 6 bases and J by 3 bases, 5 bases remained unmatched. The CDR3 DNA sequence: TGTGCCAGCAGCTCCCGACAGGGGGACTATGGCTACACCTTC. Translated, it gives CASSSRQGDYGYTF.